This passage covers 6 T cell receptor beta chains from one sample sequenced in a study of blood T cell repertoires in COVID-19. Some clones are missing from TCRdb's copy, which holds only in-frame ones; the method was immunoSEQ multiplex PCR. The repertoire includes under 300,000 clones, around nine tenths of them detected once, and roughly 2% sits in the top ten. The sample consisted of peripheral blood. Source of these receptors: a woman aged 40 to 50 who had recovered from COVID-19.

The chain joins TRBV4-3 to TRBJ2-5, with 8 bases identical to TRBD2. This CDR3 has 19 amino acids. CDR1 and CDR2 from the germline V gene are LGHNA and YSLEER. The V segment lost 0 bases and the J segment 4 bases; nucleotides outside the gene matches: 16. CDR3 DNA sequence: TGCGCCAGCAGCCAAGATAGTTTGGCCGCGGGGGGTTCCCCAGAGACCCAGTACTTC. Its translation is CASSQDSLAAGGSPETQYF.

This rearrangement joins TRBV6-6 to TRBJ1-6; a possible D gene is TRBD1 (5 bases). Between the trimmed V and J ends, which lost 5 bases and 0 bases, there was a span of 11 bases. The CDR3 runs to 16 residues. The germline V gene encodes CDR1 MNHNY and CDR2 SVGAGI (reference sequence). CDR3 DNA: TGTGCCAGCAGTGGGGCCGCGAGCTCCTATAATTCACCCCTCCACTTT. Its translation: CASSGAASSYNSPLHF.

This clone was observed a single time. The CDR3 sequence is CASSPRGGPTSGKDIQYF. CDR3 nucleotides: TGTGCCAGCAGCCCGAGGGGGGGTCCGACTAGCGGGAAGGACATTCAGTACTTC. The chain is built from TRBV7-2 and TRBJ2-4; TRBD2 matches 11 bases. Germline V CDR1 and CDR2: SGHTA, FQGNSA. Losses at the gene ends were 5 bases for V and 8 bases for J; bases not matched to a gene: 17. The CDR3 is 18 residues long.

The chain couples TRBV14 to TRBJ2-2; D possibly corresponds to TRBD1 (6 bases). Germline V gives CDR1 SGHDN, CDR2 FVKESK. The CDR3 consists of 16 residues. Trimming removed 5 bases at V and 6 bases at J, with 19 bases between. In DNA form, the CDR3 reads TGTGCCAGCAGCTATAGGACAGCCCCCTGGGCCGGGGAGCTGTTTTTT. This gives the protein CASSYRTAPWAGELFF. The full variable domain, completed using reference TRBV14 and TRBJ2-2, is EAGVTQFPSHSVIEKGQTVTLRCDPISGHDNLYWYRRVMGKEIKFLLHFVKESKQDESGMPNNRFLAERTGGTYSTLKVQPAELEDSGVYFCASSYRTAPWAGELFFGEGSRLTVL.

This clone came up once. This CDR3 is CASSPTVPNSYEQYF. CDR3 bases: TGTGCCAGCAGTCCCACAGTTCCCAACTCCTACGAGCAGTACTTC. V usage is TRBV27 and J usage is TRBJ2-7; D is unclear. V lost 5 bases to trimming and J lost 0 bases, with 14 bases between them. CDR3 length: 15 amino acids. In germline, CDR1 is MNHEY, CDR2 SMNVEV (reference sequence).

The chain links TRBV5-1 to TRBJ2-2; maybe TRBD2 (6 bases). The germline gives CDR1 SGHRS, CDR2 YFSETQ. The length of the CDR3 is 16 residues. Trimming took 6 bases from V and 2 from J, leaving 17 bases between them. CDR3 nucleotides: TGCGCCAGCACCCTACGCGGGACTCCTAACACCGGGGAGCTGTTTTTT. It codes for CASTLRGTPNTGELFF.